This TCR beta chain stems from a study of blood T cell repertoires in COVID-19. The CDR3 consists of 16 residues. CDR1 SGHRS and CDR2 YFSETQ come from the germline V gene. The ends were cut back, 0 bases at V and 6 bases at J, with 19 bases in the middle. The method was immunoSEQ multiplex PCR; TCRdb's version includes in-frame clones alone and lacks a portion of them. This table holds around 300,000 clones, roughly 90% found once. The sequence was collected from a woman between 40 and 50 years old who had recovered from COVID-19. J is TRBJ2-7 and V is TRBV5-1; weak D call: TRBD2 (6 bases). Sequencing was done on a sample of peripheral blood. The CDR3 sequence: CASSLGVAAGLGEQYF. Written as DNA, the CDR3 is TGCGCCAGCAGCTTGGGGGTTGCGGCGGGATTAGGCGAGCAGTACTTC.